Below, 13 T cell receptor beta chains from the same sample are listed, as sequenced in a study of T cell responses to AZD1222 COVID-19 vaccine. The protocol was immunoSEQ multiplex PCR, while the TCRdb copy is restricted to in-frame clones and leaves out a portion. The table includes approximately 190,000 clones, 85% to 95% detected once. Sequenced here: peripheral blood, sampled on day 0 of AZD1222 vaccination. The receptors here all came from an adult in good health.

This chain joins TRBV19 and TRBJ2-5; 7 bases are a match to TRBD1. This CDR3 is 16 amino acids long. Germline assignment: CDR1 LNHDA and CDR2 SQIVND (reference sequence). V shed 5 bases, J shed 10 bases, and the junction held 19 bases outside the gene matches. CDR3 nucleotide sequence: TGTGCCAGTAGTCCCAGGGCAAGACAGGGAAGGTGGTACCAGTACTTC. Protein product: CASSPRARQGRWYQYF.

The chain combines TRBV29-1 with TRBJ1-1; TRBD1 matches 7 bases. J was trimmed by 6 bases and V by 6 bases; bases with no gene match: 7. The CDR3 runs 12 residues. Germline assignment: CDR1 SQVTM and CDR2 ANQGSEA. The CDR3 DNA sequence: TGCAGCGTGCGAGACAGGGCCCCTGAAGCTTTCTTT. It yields the protein CSVRDRAPEAFF.

The rearrangement links TRBV29-1 to TRBJ1-2; D is undetermined. Trimming stripped 6 bases from V and 4 bases from J, with 24 bases between. Germline V gene data show CDR1 as SQVTM and CDR2 as ANQGSEA. The CDR3 has 16 amino acids. CDR3 region: CSVAGRAYQDPYGYTF. The CDR3 nucleotides read TGCAGCGTCGCGGGTAGGGCCTACCAAGACCCCTATGGCTACACCTTC.

The chain recombines TRBV10-3 with TRBJ2-5; tentatively, D is TRBD1 (6 bases). This CDR3 has 15 residues. With 6 bases removed from V and 2 bases from J, the gap between germline ends came to 16 bases. Germline V gene sequence: CDR1 ENHRY, CDR2 SYGVKD. The CDR3 reads CAISLQGPGQETQYF. The CDR3 DNA sequence: TGTGCCATCAGCCTACAGGGACCCGGGCAAGAGACCCAGTACTTC.

This chain connects TRBV2 to TRBJ2-5; TRBD2 aligns across 14 bases. The CDR3 has 16 amino acids. CDR1 is SNHLY and CDR2 is FYNNEI in the germline V gene. V gave up 6 bases and J gave up 8 bases; unmatched junction bases: 11. The DNA of the CDR3 is TGTGCCAGCAGACCGAGTGGGACTAGCGGGGGTGGAACCCAGTACTTC. Protein: CASRPSGTSGGGTQYF. Filled out from reference TRBV2 and TRBJ2-5, the complete variable domain reads EPEVTQTPSHQVTQMGQEVILRCVPISNHLYFYWYRQILGQKVEFLVSFYNNEISEKSEIFDDQFSVERPDGSNFTLKIRSTKLEDSAMYFCASRPSGTSGGGTQYFGPGTRLLVL.

The CDR3 here is CASSRTQSYGYTF. CDR3 coding DNA: TGTGCCAGCAGCCGAACACAGTCCTATGGCTACACCTTC. The V and J genes are TRBV7-3 and TRBJ1-2; D call uncertain. The CDR3 covers 13 residues. Germline V gene data show CDR1 as SGHTA and CDR2 as FQGTGA. The V end was cut by 5 bases, the J end by 4 bases, with 11 bases between.

V and J are TRBV4-1 and TRBJ1-6; TRBD1 is a possible D gene (6 bases). The germline V gene encodes CDR1 MGHRA and CDR2 YSYEKL. CDR3 length: 14 amino acids. Trimming took 4 bases from V and 5 from J, leaving 9 bases between them. The CDR3 is CASSPTGDNSPLHF. CDR3 in DNA: TGCGCCAGCAGCCCGACAGGAGATAATTCACCCCTCCACTTT.

The rearrangement links TRBV19 to TRBJ2-7, with 7 nucleotides matching TRBD1. CDR1 is LNHDA and CDR2 is SQIVND in the germline V gene (reference sequence). Trimming removed 6 bases from V and 2 bases from J; junction bases left unmatched: 13. The CDR3 loop spans 16 amino acids. The DNA of the CDR3 is TGTGCCAGTAGACGATCGCGACAGGGTCCGACCTACGAGCAGTACTTC. Its translation is CASRRSRQGPTYEQYF.

The chain is built from TRBV7-2 and TRBJ1-6; D is uncertain. The CDR3 consists of 14 residues. The V gene lost 1 base and the J gene lost 7 bases, with 8 bases spanning the gap. Germline V lookup: CDR1 SGHTA, CDR2 FQGNSA. The CDR3 DNA sequence: TGTGCCAGCAGCTTAGAGAGTCAGAATTCACCCCTCCACTTT. Protein product: CASSLESQNSPLHF.

The chain combines TRBV30 with TRBJ1-6; D is unresolved. This CDR3 is 13 amino acids long. The V end was cut by 0 bases, the J end by 10 bases, with 10 bases between. Looked up from germline, CDR1 is GTSNPN and CDR2 is SVGIG (reference sequence). CDR3 coding DNA: TGTGCCTGGAGTGTTGAGTTCAACTCACCCCTCCACTTT. This codes for CAWSVEFNSPLHF.

The rearrangement links TRBV3-1 (or the pseudogene TRBV3-2) to TRBJ2-2, with 11 bases fitting TRBD1. The CDR3 sequence is 15 residues long. V lost 6 bases to trimming and J lost 5 bases; unmatched junction nucleotides: 5. Per the germline V gene, CDR1 is LGHDT and CDR2 is YNNKEL (reference sequence). CDR3 sequence (DNA): TGTGCCAGCAGGATGGGGACAGGGGGGACCGGGGAGCTGTTTTTT. Translation gives CASRMGTGGTGELFF.

DNA for the CDR3: TGTGCCAGCAGTCCTATTACAGGGAACACTGAAGCTTTCTTT. It yields the protein CASSPITGNTEAFF. The chain recombines TRBV14 with TRBJ1-1; TRBD1 might be the D (5 bases). CDR1 SGHDN and CDR2 FVKESK come from the germline V gene. With 6 bases removed from V and 1 base from J, the gap between germline ends came to 12 bases. The length of the CDR3 is 14 residues.

In its sample, this clone was seen a few times. The V gene is TRBV12-3 or TRBV12-4, the J gene TRBJ1-5; the D is unclear. The CDR3 extends over 12 amino acids. V lost 2 bases and J lost 7, with 6 bases in between. The CDR3 spells CASSLNGQPQHF. The CDR3 DNA reads TGTGCCAGCAGTTTAAATGGGCAGCCCCAGCATTTT.